The rows below give T cell receptor beta chains drawn from one sample of a study of T cell repertoires and HLA-DP antigens. Method: immunoSEQ multiplex PCR; TCRdb's copy keeps in-frame clones and lacks some. The sample has some 120,000 clones, 80% to 95% seen once. Antigens of these TCRs are unknown. Source material: CD4+ T cells from PBMCs. These receptors were taken from a young woman in good health and CMV-seronegative. Each CDR3 is given with its conserved first and last residue.

v_call,j_call,cdr3_aa
TRBV7-8,TRBJ1-3,CASERTSGNTIYF
TRBV4-1,TRBJ1-4,CASRTRGQLNEKLFF
TRBV28,TRBJ2-1,CASQDGGAYNEQFF
TRBV11-2,TRBJ2-4,CASSLVRGSKNIQYF
TRBV5-5,TRBJ1-1,CASSAGFWEMNTEAFF
TRBV7-8,TRBJ2-2,CASSYPGTGELFF
TRBV4-2,TRBJ1-1,CASSQVVTEAFF
TRBV21-1,TRBJ2-1,CASSKAPGGAVLHNEQFF
TRBV27,TRBJ2-7,CASSPETSGRREQYF
TRBV5-6,TRBJ2-6,CASSPRGQDPFSGANVLTF
TRBV19,TRBJ1-5,CASSNPPGQGVYSNQPQHF
TRBV6-4,TRBJ1-5,CAIDIGQGGQPQHF
TRBV20-1,TRBJ2-5,CSALEDRTQYF
TRBV5-5,TRBJ1-2,CASFWGRPPNYGYTF
TRBV5-5,TRBJ1-2,CASSPSGADGYTF
TRBV9,TRBJ2-5,CASSPRPIAFETQYF
TRBV11-2,TRBJ1-1,CASSFAGDTEAFF
TRBV9,TRBJ2-1,CASSDGTSSNNEQFF
TRBV6-7,TRBJ2-1,CASSYSIRWLAVSSYNEQFF
TRBV28,TRBJ2-7,CASSFVGPSVYEQYF